This T cell receptor (beta chain) was obtained from a study of blood T cell repertoires in COVID-19. Study-level information: In each case, the material was cDNA or gDNA derived from T cells, B-cell-depleted T cells, or PBMCs.

CDR1 is SGHTA and CDR2 is FQGTGA in the germline V gene. V was trimmed by 2 bases and J by 8 bases, leaving 19 bases between them. The CDR3 loop spans 16 amino acids. Original processing methods: The authors estimated nucleated cell counts from reference gene primer amplification. Sequenced by immunoSEQ multiplex PCR; TCRdb stores in-frame clones only, minus some. The V and J calls and the clone size are those of that table, but D and trimming were determined from the DNA. The sample records roughly 30,000 clones, about 90% being singletons. The material sequenced was peripheral blood. The chain has TRBV7-3 and TRBJ2-1; tentative D call: TRBD1 (6 bases). This TCR came from a human donor in a cohort sampled during active COVID-19. The CDR3 nucleotides are TGTGCCAGCAGCTTAGGGGATGGGGGCGGAAGGGATGAGCAGTTCTTC. This sequence encodes CASSLGDGGGRDEQFF.